This T cell receptor beta chain stems from a study of cytomegalovirus exposure and HLA in healthy donors. Whole-study context: The same platform was used for the 110 or so validation repertoires and the 600 to 850 first-cohort repertoires, a later analysis reported. Findings and limits, study-wide: Cytomegalovirus association was listed for 170 or so TCR beta chains. That first-cohort TCR clusters tended to co-occur in the approximately 120 validation repertoires was found in a later analysis. Rare TCR sequences dominated, though some public TCRs recurred in many donors.

About this clone: Its antigen is unidentified.

Profiled with immunoSEQ multiplex PCR; TCRdb holds only in-frame clones, not every one. In the table there are approximately 220,000 clones, over 70% of which are singletons. The ends lost 2 bases at V and 1 base at J; junction bases unmatched: 8. The CDR3 extends over 17 amino acids. Germline CDR1 is SGHAT and CDR2 is FQNNGV. V gene TRBV11-2 combines with J gene TRBJ2-1; TRBD2 aligns across 7 bases. The sample consisted of PBMCs. The clonotype comes from a woman under 40 in good health and CMV-seropositive. In DNA, the CDR3 is TGTGCCAGCAGCTTACTCGTAGCGGGTGTTTCCTACAATGAGCAGTTCTTC. Amino acid sequence: CASSLLVAGVSYNEQFF.